These 26 T cell receptor beta chains came from one sample sequenced in a study of T cells in Graves' hyperthyroidism and ophthalmopathy. Amplified TCR beta CDR3 regions derived from RNA transcripts. The HTBI primer set was used in a first-round RT-PCR of the TCR CDR3. TCRdb reprocessed the multiplex PCR reads via MiXCR and lists one record per CDR3 protein. The sample shows a few hundred thousand distinct CDR3 sequences, around 16% of them seen only once. Specimen: blood. The receptors were sampled from a woman under 30 with Graves' hyperthyroidism.

This clonotype was counted at least ten times. The rearrangement uses TRBV6-1 and TRBJ2-5, with 11 nucleotides matching TRBD2. CDR1 MNHNS and CDR2 SASEGT come from the germline V gene. The CDR3 consists of 15 residues. Trimming removed 6 bases from V and 4 bases from J; junction bases left unmatched: 7. The CDR3 loop is CASRNSGGVRETQYF. Here the CDR3 DNA reads TGTGCCAGCAGAAATAGCGGGGGGGTTCGAGAGACCCAGTACTTC.

This clonotype was detected many times. This rearrangement joins TRBV2 to TRBJ1-2; 9 nucleotides match TRBD1. Per germline, CDR1 SNHLY and CDR2 FYNNEI. The CDR3 spans 14 residues. The V and J ends lost 6 bases and 5 bases, in that order; junction bases with no gene match: 7. CDR3 DNA: TGTGCCAGCAGAGATTCCGGGACAGGGTATGGCTACACCTTC. Its protein is CASRDSGTGYGYTF.

The table lists this clonotype with many counts. The CDR3 DNA follows: TGTGCCACTGGTCGTACGCAGTATTTT. Its translation is CATGRTQYF. The chain is built from TRBV2 and TRBJ2-3; D is ambiguous. The length of the CDR3 is 9 residues. Trimming removed 10 bases at V and 8 bases at J, with 7 bases between. Germline values: CDR1 SNHLY, CDR2 FYNNEI.

At least ten counts were recorded for this clonotype. This rearrangement joins TRBV5-6 to TRBJ1-1; 10 positions agree with TRBD1. The CDR3 covers 16 residues. CDR1 and CDR2 (germline): SGHDT, YYEEEE. The trim removed 5 bases at V and 3 bases at J, leaving 10 bases unmatched. The CDR3, as DNA: TGTGCCAGCAGTTGGGACAGGGGAAGGTGGGACACTGAAGCTTTCTTT. Translating gives CASSWDRGRWDTEAFF. Using reference TRBV5-6 and TRBJ1-1 for the parts outside the CDR3, the full variable domain is DAGVTQSPTHLIKTRGQQVTLRCSPKSGHDTVSWYQQALGQGPQFIFQYYEEEERQRGNFPDRFSGHQFPNYSSELNVNALLLGDSALYLCASSWDRGRWDTEAFFGQGTRLTVV.

This clonotype was seen more than once but under ten times. The J gene is TRBJ2-7, the V gene TRBV27; 7 nucleotides match TRBD2. Germline CDR1 reads MNHEY; CDR2 reads SMNVEV (reference sequence). Trimming at V came to 5 bases and at J to 2 bases, leaving 6 bases not matched to a gene. The CDR3 spans 14 residues. The CDR3 region has the DNA TGTGCCAGCAGTACCCGGGACTACCCCTACGAGCAGTACTTC. This translates into CASSTRDYPYEQYF.

The V call is TRBV24-1, the J call TRBJ2-3; 9 bases line up with TRBD2. CDR1 and CDR2 (germline): KGHDR, SFDVKD. CDR3 length: 16 amino acids. The junction had 9 bases not matched to a gene; V was cut back by 3 bases and J by 6 bases. CDR3 in DNA: TGTGCCACCAGTGATCTATCTAGCGGGATTAAGGATACGCAGTATTTT. It translates to CATSDLSSGIKDTQYF.

This clonotype appeared many times. The CDR3 is CASSGQERGYTF. DNA for the CDR3: TGTGCCAGCAGCGGACAGGAACGTGGCTACACCTTC. The chain joins TRBV2 to TRBJ1-2, with 7 bases aligning to TRBD1. The V gene end was trimmed by 6 bases and the J gene end by 7 bases; junction bases not matched to a gene: 5. This CDR3 contains 12 residues. CDR1 and CDR2 from the germline V gene are SNHLY and FYNNEI.

V gene TRBV5-5 combines with J gene TRBJ1-3; TRBD1 is a possible D gene (5 bases). The CDR3 has 16 amino acids. Germline CDR1 reads SGHKS; CDR2 reads YYEKEE (reference sequence). V dropped 2 bases and J dropped 2 bases, with 14 bases sitting between them. The DNA for the CDR3 is TGTGCCAGCAGCTTTTTAGGGACGGGGCCTGGAAACACCATATATTTT. Its translation is CASSFLGTGPGNTIYF.

Concerning this clonotype itself: A read error is possible here, since a much larger clone lies one base away. The chain links TRBV11-2 to TRBJ1-2; no firm D call. The germline gives CDR1 SGHAT, CDR2 FQNNGV. This CDR3 comprises 14 residues. The CDR3 nucleotides read TGTGCCAGCAGCTCCGACGGTTCCGTGGCTGGCTGCACCTTC. Protein sequence: CASSSDGSVAGCTF.

This clonotype was found many times. The CDR3 spells CASSQDPVTQETQYF. The CDR3 nucleotides are TGTGCCAGCAGCCAGGATCCCGTTACCCAAGAGACCCAGTACTTC. The chain recombines TRBV3-1 with TRBJ2-5; unclear D gene. This CDR3 contains 15 residues. CDR1 is LGHDT, CDR2 YNNKEL, per germline (reference sequence). The ends were cut back, 3 bases at V and 1 base at J, with 12 bases in the middle.

This clonotype was found many times. The chain carries TRBV7-2 and TRBJ1-1; possible D gene TRBD1, 5 bases. Germline CDR1 reads SGHTA; CDR2 reads FQGNSA. V lost 2 bases and J lost 4, with 14 bases in between. The CDR3 runs to 15 residues. CDR3: CASSLSFGHLTEAFF. CDR3 coding DNA: TGTGCCAGCAGCTTATCCTTCGGACACCTCACTGAAGCTTTCTTT.

The chain joins TRBV19 to TRBJ1-1; tentatively, D is TRBD1 (6 bases). This CDR3 region has 16 residues. CDR1 is LNHDA, CDR2 SQIVND, per germline (reference sequence). V lost 6 bases, J lost 4 bases, and 21 bases lay in between. The CDR3 is CASRNYRVGGITEAFF. CDR3 nucleotides: TGTGCCAGTAGGAACTACAGAGTCGGGGGCATCACTGAAGCTTTCTTT.

This clonotype showed up many times. The V and J genes are TRBV20-1 and TRBJ1-1, with D possibly being TRBD1 (5 bases). The CDR3 loop spans 12 amino acids. The V gene's germline CDR1 is DFQATT and CDR2 SNEGSKA (reference sequence). The V end was cut by 6 bases, the J end by 3 bases, with 11 bases between. The CDR3 nucleotides are TGCAGTGCCAACACAGGAGACACTGAAGCTTTCTTT. It codes for CSANTGDTEAFF.

This sequence joins TRBV24-1 and TRBJ2-1, with 8 bases fitting TRBD1. V was clipped by 3 bases and J by 8 bases; unmatched bases: 8. This CDR3 contains 15 residues. The V gene's germline CDR1 is KGHDR and CDR2 SFDVKD. The CDR3 coding sequence is TGTGCCACCAGTGATAAGGACAGGGCGGTGGATGAGCAGTTCTTC. Translated: CATSDKDRAVDEQFF.

This clonotype was detected many times. The chain carries TRBV7-9 and TRBJ1-1; 7 bases are shared with TRBD1. Germline lookup yields CDR1 SEHNR and CDR2 FQNEAQ (reference sequence). V dropped 5 bases and J dropped 0; count of bases not matched to a gene: 9. This CDR3 is built from 16 residues. CDR3: CASSPPGQLMNTEAFF. CDR3 nucleotides: TGTGCCAGCAGCCCGCCGGGACAGCTGATGAACACTGAAGCTTTCTTT.

This sequence joins TRBV28 and TRBJ2-5; perhaps TRBD2 as D (5 bases). The CDR3 contains 12 residues. V was trimmed by 6 bases and J by 5 bases, leaving 10 bases between them. Germline-derived CDR1 and CDR2 are MDHEN and SYDVKM. The CDR3 DNA sequence: TGTGCCAGCAGATCGCCGGGGGAGACCCAGTACTTC. Encoded protein: CASRSPGETQYF.

The chain combines TRBV27 with TRBJ2-4; D not certain. Trimming took off 4 bases at V and 0 bases at J, with 13 bases between the two ends. The CDR3 has 16 amino acids. Germline CDR1 reads MNHEY; CDR2 reads SMNVEV (reference sequence). The CDR3 protein is CASSSWALLAKNIQYF. The DNA for the CDR3 is TGTGCCAGCAGTTCCTGGGCCCTTCTAGCCAAAAACATTCAGTACTTC.

This clonotype was seen only a few times. V gene TRBV6-5 combines with J gene TRBJ2-2; unclear D gene. With 2 bases removed from V and 6 bases from J, the gap between germline ends came to 19 bases. CDR3 length: 17 residues. Germline assignment: CDR1 MNHEY and CDR2 SVGAGI. CDR3 loop: CASSYAAMSGYAGELFF. For the CDR3, the DNA is TGTGCCAGCAGTTACGCGGCGATGTCAGGTTACGCCGGGGAGCTGTTTTTT.

This clonotype was picked up many times. The chain has TRBV11-2 and TRBJ1-5, with TRBD1 as a possible D gene (6 bases). The V end lost 4 bases, the J end lost 6 bases, and 13 bases lay between the germline ends. The CDR3 is 14 residues long. Germline V gene sequence: CDR1 SGHAT, CDR2 FQNNGV. The CDR3 region is CASSSAGGFQPQHF. CDR3 bases: TGTGCCAGCAGCTCCGCGGGGGGCTTTCAGCCCCAGCATTTT.

This clonotype appeared many times. The V call is TRBV13, the J call TRBJ1-6; D may be TRBD1 (5 bases). This CDR3 comprises 13 residues. The V end lost 2 bases, the J end lost 10 bases, and 9 bases lay between the germline ends. The germline V gene has CDR1 PRHDT and CDR2 FYEKMQ (reference sequence). CDR3 coding DNA: TGTGCCAGCAGCTTAATCGGGGACTCACCCCTCCACTTT. This codes for CASSLIGDSPLHF.

This clonotype was counted many times. This sequence joins TRBV28 and TRBJ1-3, with D possibly matching TRBD1 (6 bases). The length of the CDR3 is 15 residues. CDR1 and CDR2 from the germline V gene are MDHEN and SYDVKM. Trimming took off 2 bases at V and 4 bases at J, with 12 bases between the two ends. The CDR3 sequence is CASSLAGTLGNTIYF. The CDR3 DNA sequence: TGTGCCAGCAGTTTAGCCGGGACACTCGGAAACACCATATATTTT. Using reference TRBV28 and TRBJ1-3 for the parts outside the CDR3, the full variable domain is DVKVTQSSRYLVKRTGEKVFLECVQDMDHENMFWYRQDPGLGLRLIYFSYDVKMKEKGDIPEGYSVSREKKERFSLILESASTNQTSMYLCASSLAGTLGNTIYFGEGSWLTVV.

This clonotype was seen repeatedly, ten times or more. CDR3 sequence (DNA): TGTGCCAGCAGCTTACTCCCGTGGGTTGAAGCTTTCTTT. This sequence encodes CASSLLPWVEAFF. This chain uses TRBV7-3 with TRBJ1-1; no clear D gene. Germline V CDR1 and CDR2: SGHTA, FQGTGA. V dropped 2 bases and J dropped 7 bases, with 11 bases sitting between them. The length of the CDR3 is 13 residues.

This clonotype appeared a few times. The chain carries TRBV28 and TRBJ2-1; 10 bases line up with TRBD2. The CDR3 contains 17 residues. Trimming took 8 bases from V and 0 from J; bases not matched to a gene: 10. The germline gives CDR1 MDHEN, CDR2 SYDVKM. This chain's CDR3 is CASRELAGAGSYNEQFF. The CDR3 region has the DNA TGTGCCAGCCGGGAGCTAGCGGGAGCGGGCTCCTACAATGAGCAGTTCTTC.

This clonotype occurred many times. V and J are TRBV29-1 and TRBJ2-3; the D gene could be TRBD1 or TRBD2 (5 bases each). CDR1 and CDR2 from the germline V gene are SQVTM and ANQGSEA. V was trimmed by 7 bases and J by 2 bases, leaving 19 bases between them. This CDR3 comprises 15 residues. This CDR3 reads CSASRGGTLTDTQYF. For the CDR3, the DNA is TGCAGCGCCTCTCGGGGCGGAACTCTCACAGATACGCAGTATTTT.

This chain joins TRBV28 and TRBJ1-4, with TRBD1 as a possible D gene (6 bases). In germline, CDR1 is MDHEN, CDR2 SYDVKM. V lost 6 bases to trimming and J lost 8 bases, with 19 bases between them. This CDR3 has 15 amino acids. The chain's CDR3 is CASRTPPGTMEKLFF. Here the CDR3 DNA reads TGTGCCAGCAGGACACCACCCGGGACAATGGAAAAACTGTTTTTT. Using reference TRBV28 and TRBJ1-4 for the parts outside the CDR3, the full variable domain is DVKVTQSSRYLVKRTGEKVFLECVQDMDHENMFWYRQDPGLGLRLIYFSYDVKMKEKGDIPEGYSVSREKKERFSLILESASTNQTSMYLCASRTPPGTMEKLFFGSGTQLSVL.

The sample holds one count of this clonotype. The V call is TRBV3-1, the J call TRBJ2-2; 7 bases line up with TRBD2. The CDR3 contains 16 residues. Germline CDR1 and CDR2: LGHDT and YNNKEL (reference sequence). V lost 1 base to trimming and J lost 5 bases; unmatched junction nucleotides: 7. DNA for the CDR3: TGTGCCAGCAGCCAAGGACGGGGGGAGGCTACCGGGGAGCTGTTTTTT. Translating it yields CASSQGRGEATGELFF.